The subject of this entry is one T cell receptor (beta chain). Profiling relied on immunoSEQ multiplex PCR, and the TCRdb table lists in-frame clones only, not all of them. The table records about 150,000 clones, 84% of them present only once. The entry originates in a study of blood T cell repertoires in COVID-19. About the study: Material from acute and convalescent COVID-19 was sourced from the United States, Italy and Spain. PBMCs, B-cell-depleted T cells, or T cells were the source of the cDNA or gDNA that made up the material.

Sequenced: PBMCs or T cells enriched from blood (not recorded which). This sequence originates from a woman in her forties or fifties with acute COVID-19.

CDR3 sequence reads: CASSFSGGPGNTIYF. In nucleotides, the CDR3 is TGTGCCAGCAGCTTTTCAGGGGGCCCTGGAAACACCATATATTTT. This chain joins TRBV7-2 and TRBJ1-3, with 8 bases that match TRBD1. V lost 3 bases and J lost 2; bases outside the gene matches: 3. This CDR3 spans 15 amino acids. Germline V gene data show CDR1 as SGHTA and CDR2 as FQGNSA.